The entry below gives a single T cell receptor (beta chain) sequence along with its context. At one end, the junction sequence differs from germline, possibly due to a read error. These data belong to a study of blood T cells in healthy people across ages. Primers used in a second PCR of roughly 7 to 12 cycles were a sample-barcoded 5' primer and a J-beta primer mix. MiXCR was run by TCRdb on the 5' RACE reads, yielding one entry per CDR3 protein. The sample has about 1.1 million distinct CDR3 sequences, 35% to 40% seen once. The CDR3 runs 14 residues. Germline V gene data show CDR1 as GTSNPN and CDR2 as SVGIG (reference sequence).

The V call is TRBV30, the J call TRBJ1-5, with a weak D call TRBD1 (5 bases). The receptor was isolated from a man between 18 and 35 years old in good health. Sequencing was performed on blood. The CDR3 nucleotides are TGTGCCTGGAGTGTGGGGCAGCTCAATCAACCCCAGCATTTT. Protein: CAWSVGQLNQPQHF.